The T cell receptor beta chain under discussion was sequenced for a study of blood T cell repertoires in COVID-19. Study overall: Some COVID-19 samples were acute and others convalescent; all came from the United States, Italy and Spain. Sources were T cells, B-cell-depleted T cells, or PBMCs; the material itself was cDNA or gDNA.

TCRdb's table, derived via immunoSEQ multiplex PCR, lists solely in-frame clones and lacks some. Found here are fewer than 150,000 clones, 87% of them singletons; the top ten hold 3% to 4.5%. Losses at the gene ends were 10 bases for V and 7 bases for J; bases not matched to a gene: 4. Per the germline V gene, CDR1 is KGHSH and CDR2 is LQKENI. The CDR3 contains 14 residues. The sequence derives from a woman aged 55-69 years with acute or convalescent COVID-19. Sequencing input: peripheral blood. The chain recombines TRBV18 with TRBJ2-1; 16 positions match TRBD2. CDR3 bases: TGTGCCACCTCGGGACTAGCGGGAGGGAATGAGCAGTTCTTC. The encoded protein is CATSGLAGGNEQFF.